These T cell receptor beta chains were read from a single sample in a study of control samples from healthy donors and cancer patients. TCRdb keeps only in-frame clones here, not all; method: immunoSEQ multiplex PCR. Found here are approximately 44,000 clones, 70% of them singletons; the top ten hold under 20%. The sample consisted of formalin-fixed, paraffin-embedded tissue. All receptors derive from a male donor with melanoma. CDR3s include the opening cysteine and the closing phenylalanine or tryptophan. Each record gives: clone size, V gene, J gene, D gene, CDR3 DNA, CDR3 protein. The D gene is left open where the match is weak. Some rows have no size entry. The others give once, few or many, or a class for an expanded clone.

>.|TRBV27|TRBJ2-7|TRBD2
TGTGCCAGCAGTCCCTTAATCGGGACTAGCGGGACAAACCGCGAGCAGTACTTC
CASSPLIGTSGTNREQYF
>few|TRBV27|TRBJ2-3|.
TGTGCCAGCAGTTTACGTCCCTTCGGCACAGATACGCAGTATTTT
CASSLRPFGTDTQYF
>once|TRBV30|TRBJ1-2|.
TGTGCCTGGAACGACAGAAGTAACTATGGCTACACCTTC
CAWNDRSNYGYTF
>.|TRBV19|TRBJ1-5|.
TGTGCCAGTAGTCGGGGTAATCAGCCCCAGCATTTT
CASSRGNQPQHF
>.|TRBV10-3|TRBJ2-1|TRBD2
TGTGCCATCAGTATAGCGGGAGGGTACAATGAGCAGTTCTTC
CAISIAGGYNEQFF
>.|TRBV19|TRBJ2-2|TRBD1
TGTGCCAGTAGTCCGGGACAGGGATTTATCGGGGAGCTGTTTTTT
CASSPGQGFIGELFF
>.|TRBV18|TRBJ2-3|.
TGTGCCAGCTCACCACCTTCCGGGAGCACAGATACGCAGTATTTT
CASSPPSGSTDTQYF
>.|TRBV28|TRBJ2-2|TRBD1
TGTGCCAGCACGACAGGGGGCCGGACCGGGGAGCTGTTTTTT
CASTTGGRTGELFF
>.|TRBV5-1|TRBJ1-1|.
TGCGCCAGCAGTCGCGCAGGGAACACTGAAGCTTTCTTT
CASSRAGNTEAFF
>.|TRBV9|TRBJ2-3|TRBD2
TGTGCCAGCAGTTCCGCCCGGGAGGGGGATACGCAGTATTTT
CASSSAREGDTQYF
>.|TRBV3-1/TRBV3-2|TRBJ2-7|.
TGTGCCAGTGGCTACAGTCGGGGTGAGCAGTACTTC
CASGYSRGEQYF
>.|TRBV12-3/TRBV12-4|TRBJ1-5|.
TGTGCCAGCAGTTTGCAGGGTGAACAGCCCCAGCATTTT
CASSLQGEQPQHF
>many|TRBV18|TRBJ2-1|TRBD2
TGTGCCAGCTCATCGGGACTAGCGGACAATGAGCAGTTCTTC
CASSSGLADNEQFF
>.|TRBV14|TRBJ1-1|.
TGTGCCAGCAGCCAAGTGTCGAAGAACACTGAAGCTTTCTTT
CASSQVSKNTEAFF
>few|TRBV21-1|TRBJ1-5|.
TGTGCCAGCAGGTACCCCCCGGGTCCCCTGAACCACAATCAGCCCCAGCATTTT
CASRYPPGPLNHNQPQHF
>few|TRBV7-9|TRBJ2-7|TRBD2
TGTGCCAGCAGCCCCTTCCGGGAGGGTTCCTACGAGCAGTACTTC
CASSPFREGSYEQYF
>.|TRBV3-1/TRBV3-2|TRBJ2-1|.
TGTGCCAGCAGCCCGATGATGCGACGGGAGCAGTTCTTC
CASSPMMRREQFF
>.|TRBV12-3/TRBV12-4|TRBJ2-7|TRBD1
TGTGCCAGCAGGGGTCAGACAGGGAGTGAGCAGTACTTC
CASRGQTGSEQYF
>.|TRBV9|TRBJ2-5|TRBD1
TGTGCCAGCAGCGTCGAACAGGGGGCGGGAGAGACCCAGTACTTC
CASSVEQGAGETQYF
>.|TRBV24-1|TRBJ1-2|.
TGTGCCACCAGTAACTCCCGGGTCGGCTTTTCTGGCTACACCTTC
CATSNSRVGFSGYTF
>.|TRBV2|TRBJ1-2|TRBD1
TGTGCCAGCAGTGAGAGACAGGGAGTGAACGGCTACACCTTC
CASSERQGVNGYTF
>.|TRBV18|TRBJ2-1|TRBD1
TGTGCCAGCTCACCCCCCGGGACAGGGGCAAATGAGCAGTTCTTC
CASSPPGTGANEQFF
>.|TRBV4-1|TRBJ2-1|.
TGCGCCAGCAGCCTTGGACTGGGGAGTAATGAGCAGTTCTTC
CASSLGLGSNEQFF
>few|TRBV11-2|TRBJ2-7|.
TGTGCCAGCAGCTTAGGACAGCACTCCTACGAGCAGTACTTC
CASSLGQHSYEQYF
>few|TRBV11-1|TRBJ2-5|.
TGTGCCAGCAGCTTGGGGGGCGGAAAAGAGACCCAGTACTTC
CASSLGGGKETQYF
>.|TRBV4-2|TRBJ1-1|.
TGTGCCAGCAGCCAAGAATGGGGGGCTGAAGCTTTCTTT
CASSQEWGAEAFF
>.|TRBV27|TRBJ2-3|.
TGTGCCAGCAGTACCTACAGGGCTGATGGTCCTCGGGATACGCAGTATTTT
CASSTYRADGPRDTQYF
>.|TRBV19|TRBJ1-5|.
TGTGCCAGTAGTAGGCAGTTTGCGGATGATGGGCATTTT
CASSRQFADDGHF